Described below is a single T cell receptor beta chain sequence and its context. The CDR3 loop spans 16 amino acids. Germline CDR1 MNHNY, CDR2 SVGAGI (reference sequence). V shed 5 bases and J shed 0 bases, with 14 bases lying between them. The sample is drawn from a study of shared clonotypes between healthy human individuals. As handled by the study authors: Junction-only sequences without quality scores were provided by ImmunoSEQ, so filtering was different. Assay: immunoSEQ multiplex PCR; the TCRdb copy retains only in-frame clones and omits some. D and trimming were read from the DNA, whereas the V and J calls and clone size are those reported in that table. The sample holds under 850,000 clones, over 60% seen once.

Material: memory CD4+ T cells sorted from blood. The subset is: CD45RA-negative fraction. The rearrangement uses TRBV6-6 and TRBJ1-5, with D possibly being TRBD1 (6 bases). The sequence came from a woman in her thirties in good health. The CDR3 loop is CASSPLDSVSNQPQHF. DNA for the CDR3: TGTGCCAGCAGTCCTTTGGACAGCGTTAGCAATCAGCCCCAGCATTTT.